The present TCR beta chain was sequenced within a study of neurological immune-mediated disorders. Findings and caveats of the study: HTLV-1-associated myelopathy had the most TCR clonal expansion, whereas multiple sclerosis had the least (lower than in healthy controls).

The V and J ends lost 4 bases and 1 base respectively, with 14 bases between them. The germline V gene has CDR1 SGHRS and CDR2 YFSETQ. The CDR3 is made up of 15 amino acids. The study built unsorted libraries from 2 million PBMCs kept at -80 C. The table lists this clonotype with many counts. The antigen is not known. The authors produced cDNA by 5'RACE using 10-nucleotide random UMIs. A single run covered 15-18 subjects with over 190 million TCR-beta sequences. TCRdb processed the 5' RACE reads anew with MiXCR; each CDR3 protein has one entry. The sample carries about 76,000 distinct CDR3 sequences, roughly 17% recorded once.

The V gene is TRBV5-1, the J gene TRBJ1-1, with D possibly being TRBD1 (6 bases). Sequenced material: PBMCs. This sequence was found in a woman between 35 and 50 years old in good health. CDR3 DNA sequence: TGCGCCAGCAGCCCAAATCCGGGACAGAACACTGAAGCTTTCTTT. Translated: CASSPNPGQNTEAFF.